These 14 T cell receptor beta chains share one sample of origin, sequenced in a study of neoadjuvant anti-PD-1 for oral cavity cancer. This table comes from immunoSEQ multiplex PCR, and its TCRdb copy is limited to in-frame clones, with some not included. The sample lists fewer than 90,000 clones, approximately 80% occurring once. Source: PBMCs, taken before nivolumab (anti-PD-1) treatment. Receptor source: a person aged 40 to 85 with oral cavity squamous cell carcinoma.

The chain has TRBV2 and TRBJ1-5; no definite D call. The ends were cut back, 1 base at V and 1 base at J, with 11 bases in the middle. The CDR3 runs to 16 residues. Germline V CDR1 and CDR2: SNHLY, FYNNEI. Here the CDR3 DNA reads TGTGCCAGCAGTGAAGGTCCCCCCCCGAGCAATCAGCCCCAGCATTTT. It codes for CASSEGPPPSNQPQHF.

The sample holds one count of this clone. The chain is built from TRBV29-1 and TRBJ2-7; maybe TRBD1 (6 bases). Germline V gene lookup returns CDR1 SQVTM and CDR2 ANQGSEA. The V gene lost 4 bases and the J gene lost 1 base, with 11 bases spanning the gap. This CDR3 is 13 amino acids long. The CDR3 DNA follows: TGCAGCGTTGCCTCACAGGGTTCCTACGAGCAGTACTTC. Translation gives CSVASQGSYEQYF.

The chain couples TRBV11-2 to TRBJ1-1; no clear D gene. V lost 5 bases and J lost 0, with 13 bases in between. Germline V gene lookup returns CDR1 SGHAT and CDR2 FQNNGV. The CDR3 covers 15 residues. CDR3 DNA: TGTGCCAGCAGCCCCCCAGGCAGTATGAACACTGAAGCTTTCTTT. This encodes CASSPPGSMNTEAFF.

This sequence joins TRBV15 and TRBJ2-2, with D tentatively TRBD1 or TRBD2 (5 bases each). The CDR3 is 16 residues long. From germline, CDR1 is LNHNV and CDR2 YYDKDF (reference sequence). V lost 2 bases and J 4 bases, leaving 14 bases between the germline ends. CDR3 nucleotides: TGTGCCACCAGCAGACCCGGGACCCACGTCACCGGGGAGCTGTTTTTT. Translated: CATSRPGTHVTGELFF.

The chain carries TRBV19 and TRBJ2-1; 12 positions agree with TRBD2. The CDR3 sequence is 13 residues long. The J segment lost 15 bases and the V segment lost 7 bases, leaving 10 bases of the junction unmatched. Germline CDR1 reads LNHDA; CDR2 reads SQIVND (reference sequence). CDR3 sequence: CASTSTSGRGAFF. CDR3 DNA: TGTGCCAGTACCTCGACTAGCGGGAGAGGGGCGTTCTTC.

This clone was recorded once. The V and J genes are TRBV19 and TRBJ2-1; 13 nucleotides line up with TRBD2. Trimming took 1 base from V and 13 from J; bases not matched to a gene: 4. Germline V gene sequence: CDR1 LNHDA, CDR2 SQIVND (reference sequence). The CDR3 has 14 residues. CDR3 sequence: CASSIGLAGGGQFF. Here the CDR3 DNA reads TGTGCCAGTAGTATAGGACTAGCGGGAGGAGGCCAGTTCTTC. Full variable domain (missing parts from reference TRBV19 and TRBJ2-1): DGGITQSPKYLFRKEGQNVTLSCEQNLNHDAMYWYRQDPGQGLRLIYYSQIVNDFQKGDIAEGYSVSREKKESFPLTVTSAQKNPTAFYLCASSIGLAGGGQFFGPGTRLTVL.

This clone has only one observation. V usage is TRBV19 and J usage is TRBJ1-2; no firm D call. CDR3 length: 13 residues. Trimming cost V 3 bases and J 3 bases, with 8 bases left between them. In germline, CDR1 is LNHDA, CDR2 SQIVND (reference sequence). The CDR3 coding sequence is TGTGCCAGTAGTATGCCTCCCTACTATGGCTACACCTTC. This codes for CASSMPPYYGYTF.

The chain joins TRBV7-9 to TRBJ1-3; TRBD1 is a possible D gene (6 bases). Trimming shortened V by 0 bases and J by 0 bases, and 9 bases separated the two germline ends. Germline V lookup: CDR1 SEHNR, CDR2 FQNEAQ (reference sequence). There are 16 residues in the CDR3. The CDR3 nucleotides read TGTGCCAGCAGCTTAGCCGACAGGATCTCTGGAAACACCATATATTTT. Translated: CASSLADRISGNTIYF.

This clone has more than one count but fewer than ten. The chain recombines TRBV11-2 with TRBJ2-1; 7 bases line up with TRBD2. Germline V gene data show CDR1 as SGHAT and CDR2 as FQNNGV. This CDR3 is 15 amino acids long. V shed 0 bases, J shed 6 bases, and the junction held 5 bases outside the gene matches. CDR3 loop: CASSLEAGEGNEQFF. Written as DNA, the CDR3 is TGTGCCAGCAGCTTAGAGGCGGGAGAGGGCAATGAGCAGTTCTTC.

The chain uses TRBV6-1 and TRBJ1-5; D uncertain. Germline-derived CDR1 and CDR2 are MNHNS and SASEGT. Trimming left V 3 bases short and J 6 bases short, with 9 bases between. The CDR3 loop spans 13 amino acids. The CDR3 spells CASSDTDGQPQHF. The CDR3 DNA is TGTGCCAGCAGTGATACAGACGGTCAGCCCCAGCATTTT.

This clone occurred once. This chain links TRBV5-6 with TRBJ2-6, with D hard to call. This CDR3 is built from 18 residues. Trimming removed 0 bases at V and 0 bases at J, with 13 bases between. Germline CDR1 reads SGHDT; CDR2 reads YYEEEE. The CDR3 here is CASSLELSKSSGANVLTF. CDR3 DNA sequence: TGTGCCAGCAGCTTGGAGCTGTCAAAAAGCTCTGGGGCCAACGTCCTGACTTTC.

The CDR3 protein is CAILPTAGANVLTF. DNA of the CDR3: TGTGCCATTCTCCCTACTGCCGGGGCCAACGTCCTGACTTTC. This chain uses TRBV10-3 with TRBJ2-6; the D is unclear. Trimming pared 9 bases from V and 4 bases from J, leaving 13 bases between. The CDR3 is 14 amino acids. Germline values: CDR1 ENHRY, CDR2 SYGVKD.

The sample holds one count of this clone. V gene TRBV6-5 combines with J gene TRBJ2-2; 7 bases align to TRBD2. Germline CDR1 reads MNHEY; CDR2 reads SVGAGI. J was trimmed by 7 bases and V by 0 bases; bases with no gene match: 8. The CDR3 runs to 16 residues. The CDR3, as DNA: TGTGCCAGCAGTTACTCCGCGGGAGTATCGGTCGGGGAGCTGTTTTTT. Its translation: CASSYSAGVSVGELFF.

The V call is TRBV19, the J call TRBJ1-5; tentatively, D is TRBD1 (5 bases). CDR1 is LNHDA, CDR2 SQIVND, per germline (reference sequence). The CDR3 sequence is 15 residues long. Trimming pared 5 bases from V and 4 bases from J, leaving 15 bases between. CDR3 amino acids: CASSRAGPVNQPQHF. CDR3 sequence (DNA): TGTGCCAGTAGTCGGGCGGGGCCCGTTAATCAGCCCCAGCATTTT.